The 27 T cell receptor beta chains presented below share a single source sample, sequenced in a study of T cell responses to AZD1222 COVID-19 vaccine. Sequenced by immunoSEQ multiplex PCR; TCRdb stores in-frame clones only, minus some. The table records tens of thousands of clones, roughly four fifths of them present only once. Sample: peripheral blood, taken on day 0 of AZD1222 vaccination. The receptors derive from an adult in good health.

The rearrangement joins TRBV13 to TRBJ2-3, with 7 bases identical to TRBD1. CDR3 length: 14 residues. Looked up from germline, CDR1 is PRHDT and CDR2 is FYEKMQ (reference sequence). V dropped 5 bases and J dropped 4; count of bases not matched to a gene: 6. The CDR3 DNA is TGTGCCAGCAGCAAAGGGACAGTTGCAGATACGCAGTATTTT. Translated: CASSKGTVADTQYF. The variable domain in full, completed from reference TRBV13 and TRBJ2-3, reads AAGVIQSPRHLIKEKRETATLKCYPIPRHDTVYWYQQGPGQDPQFLISFYEKMQSDKGSIPDRFSAQQFSDYHSELNMSSLELGDSALYFCASSKGTVADTQYFGPGTRLTVL.

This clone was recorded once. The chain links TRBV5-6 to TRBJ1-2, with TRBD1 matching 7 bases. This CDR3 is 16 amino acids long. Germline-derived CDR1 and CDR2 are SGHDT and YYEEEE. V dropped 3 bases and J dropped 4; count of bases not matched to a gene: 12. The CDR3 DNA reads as TGTGCCAGCAGCTCGGCGGGACAGCTATACGCCTATGGCTACACCTTC. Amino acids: CASSSAGQLYAYGYTF.

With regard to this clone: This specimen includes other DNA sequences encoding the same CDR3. The CDR3 here is CASSLRGQETQYF. The DNA for the CDR3 is TGTGCCAGCAGCTTGCGGGGTCAAGAGACCCAGTACTTC. This chain connects TRBV5-6 to TRBJ2-5; TRBD2 might be the D (5 bases). The CDR3 sequence is 13 residues long. Germline assignment: CDR1 SGHDT and CDR2 YYEEEE. V dropped 1 base and J dropped 2 bases, with 6 bases sitting between them.

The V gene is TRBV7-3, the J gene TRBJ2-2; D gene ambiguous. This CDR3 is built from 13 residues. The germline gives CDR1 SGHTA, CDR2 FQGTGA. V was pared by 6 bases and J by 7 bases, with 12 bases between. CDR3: CASRRQTGGELFF. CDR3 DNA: TGTGCCAGCAGGCGCCAAACGGGCGGGGAGCTGTTTTTT.

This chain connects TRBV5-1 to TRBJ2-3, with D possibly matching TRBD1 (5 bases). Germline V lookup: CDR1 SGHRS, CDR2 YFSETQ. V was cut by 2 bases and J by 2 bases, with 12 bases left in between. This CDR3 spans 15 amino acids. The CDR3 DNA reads TGCGCCAGCAGCTTAGAGGCAGGGAACACAGATACGCAGTATTTT. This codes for CASSLEAGNTDTQYF.

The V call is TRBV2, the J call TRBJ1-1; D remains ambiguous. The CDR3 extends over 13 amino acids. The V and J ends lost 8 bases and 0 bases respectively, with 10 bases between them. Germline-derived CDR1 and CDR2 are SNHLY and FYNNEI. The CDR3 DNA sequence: TGTGCCAGCGAGGCCCTAATGAACACTGAAGCTTTCTTT. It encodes CASEALMNTEAFF.

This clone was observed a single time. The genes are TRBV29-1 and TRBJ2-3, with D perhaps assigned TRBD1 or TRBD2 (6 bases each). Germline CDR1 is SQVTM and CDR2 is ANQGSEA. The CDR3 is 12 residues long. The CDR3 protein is CSGGGSTDTQYF. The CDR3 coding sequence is TGCTCCGGAGGGGGGAGCACAGATACGCAGTATTTT.

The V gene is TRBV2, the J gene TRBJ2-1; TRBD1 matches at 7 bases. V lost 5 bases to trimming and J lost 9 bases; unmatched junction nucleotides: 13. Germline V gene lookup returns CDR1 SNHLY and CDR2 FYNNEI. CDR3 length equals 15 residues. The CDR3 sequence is CASSKEIGQAVEQFF. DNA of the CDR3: TGTGCCAGCAGTAAAGAAATAGGACAGGCGGTTGAGCAGTTCTTC.

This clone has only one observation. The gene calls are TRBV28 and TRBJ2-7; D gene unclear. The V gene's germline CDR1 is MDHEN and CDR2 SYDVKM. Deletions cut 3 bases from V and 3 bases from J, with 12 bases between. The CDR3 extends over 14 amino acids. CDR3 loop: CASSFVGSFYEQYF. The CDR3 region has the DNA TGTGCCAGCAGTTTTGTGGGCAGTTTCTACGAGCAGTACTTC.

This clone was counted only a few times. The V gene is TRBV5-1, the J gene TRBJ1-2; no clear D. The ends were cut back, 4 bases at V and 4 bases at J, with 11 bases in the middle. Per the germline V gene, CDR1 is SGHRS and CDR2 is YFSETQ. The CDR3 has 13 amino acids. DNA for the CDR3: TGCGCCAGCAGCCCCGGTACGGGCTATGGCTACACCTTC. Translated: CASSPGTGYGYTF. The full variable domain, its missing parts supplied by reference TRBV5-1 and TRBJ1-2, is KAGVTQTPRYLIKTRGQQVTLSCSPISGHRSVSWYQQTPGQGLQFLFEYFSETQRNKGNFPGRFSGRQFSNSRSEMNVSTLELGDSALYLCASSPGTGYGYTFGSGTRLTVV.

CDR3 amino acids: CASSPGGAGNTIYF. CDR3 nucleotide sequence: TGTGCCAGCAGCCCCGGGGGTGCTGGAAACACCATATATTTT. The chain uses TRBV7-8 and TRBJ1-3; D may be TRBD1 (5 bases). The CDR3 spans 14 residues. Per the germline V gene, CDR1 is SGHVS and CDR2 is FQNEAQ. V was clipped by 5 bases and J by 2 bases, with 10 bases between them.

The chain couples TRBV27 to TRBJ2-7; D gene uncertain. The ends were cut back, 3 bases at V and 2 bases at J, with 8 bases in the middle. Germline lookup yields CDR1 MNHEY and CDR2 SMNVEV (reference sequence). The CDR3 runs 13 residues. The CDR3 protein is CASSFSFTYEQYF. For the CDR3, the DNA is TGTGCCAGCAGTTTCTCCTTTACCTACGAGCAGTACTTC.

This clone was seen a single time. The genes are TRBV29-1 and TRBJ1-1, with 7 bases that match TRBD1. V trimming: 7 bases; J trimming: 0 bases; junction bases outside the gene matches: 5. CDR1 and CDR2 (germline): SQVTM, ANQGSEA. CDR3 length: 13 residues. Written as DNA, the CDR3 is TGCAGCGGATTGGGACAGCTGAACACTGAAGCTTTCTTT. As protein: CSGLGQLNTEAFF.

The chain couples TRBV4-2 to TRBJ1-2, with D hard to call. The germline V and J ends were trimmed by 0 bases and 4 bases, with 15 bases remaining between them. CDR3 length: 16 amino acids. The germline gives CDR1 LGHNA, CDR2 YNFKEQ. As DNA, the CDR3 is TGTGCCAGCAGCCAAGATTTGGAGGCAGGCGGCTATGGCTACACCTTC. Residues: CASSQDLEAGGYGYTF.

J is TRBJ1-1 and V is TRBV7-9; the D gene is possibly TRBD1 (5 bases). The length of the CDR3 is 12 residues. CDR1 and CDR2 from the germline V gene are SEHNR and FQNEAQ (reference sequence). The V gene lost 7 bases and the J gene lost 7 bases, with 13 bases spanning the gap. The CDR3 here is CASIPRGDEAFF. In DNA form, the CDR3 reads TGTGCCAGCATCCCACGGGGGGATGAAGCTTTCTTT.

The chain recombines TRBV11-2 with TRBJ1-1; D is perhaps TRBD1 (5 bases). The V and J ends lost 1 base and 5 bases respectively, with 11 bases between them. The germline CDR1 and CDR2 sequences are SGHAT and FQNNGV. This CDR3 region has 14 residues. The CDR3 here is CASSLAGGKTEAFF. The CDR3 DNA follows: TGTGCCAGCAGCTTAGCTGGGGGTAAGACTGAAGCTTTCTTT.

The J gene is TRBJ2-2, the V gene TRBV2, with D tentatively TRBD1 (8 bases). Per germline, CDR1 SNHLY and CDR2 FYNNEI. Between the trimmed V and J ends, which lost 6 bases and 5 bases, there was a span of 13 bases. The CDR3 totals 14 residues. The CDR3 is CASRQGGPTGELFF. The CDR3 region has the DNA TGTGCCAGCAGACAGGGGGGGCCGACCGGGGAGCTGTTTTTT. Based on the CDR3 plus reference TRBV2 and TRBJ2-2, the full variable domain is EPEVTQTPSHQVTQMGQEVILRCVPISNHLYFYWYRQILGQKVEFLVSFYNNEISEKSEIFDDQFSVERPDGSNFTLKIRSTKLEDSAMYFCASRQGGPTGELFFGEGSRLTVL.

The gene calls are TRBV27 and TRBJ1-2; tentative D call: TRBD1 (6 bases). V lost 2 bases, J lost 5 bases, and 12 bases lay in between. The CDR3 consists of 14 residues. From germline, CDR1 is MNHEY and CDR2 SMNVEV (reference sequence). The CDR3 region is CASSLRGPTYGYTF. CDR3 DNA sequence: TGTGCCAGCAGTTTACGGGGGCCAACGTATGGCTACACCTTC.

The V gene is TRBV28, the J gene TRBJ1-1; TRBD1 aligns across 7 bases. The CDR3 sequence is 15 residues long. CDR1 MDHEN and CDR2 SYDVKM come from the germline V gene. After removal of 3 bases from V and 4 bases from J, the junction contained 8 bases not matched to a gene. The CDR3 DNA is TGTGCCAGCAGTTTTCGGGCAGGGGGAAGCACTGAAGCTTTCTTT. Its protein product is CASSFRAGGSTEAFF. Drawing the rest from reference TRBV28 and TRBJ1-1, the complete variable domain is DVKVTQSSRYLVKRTGEKVFLECVQDMDHENMFWYRQDPGLGLRLIYFSYDVKMKEKGDIPEGYSVSREKKERFSLILESASTNQTSMYLCASSFRAGGSTEAFFGQGTRLTVV.

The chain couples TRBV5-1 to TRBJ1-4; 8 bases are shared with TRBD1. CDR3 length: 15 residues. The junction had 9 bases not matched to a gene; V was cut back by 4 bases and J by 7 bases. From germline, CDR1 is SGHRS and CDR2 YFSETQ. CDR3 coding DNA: TGCGCCAGCAGCCCCCAGGGGGCCAGTAGTGAAAAACTGTTTTTT. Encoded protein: CASSPQGASSEKLFF.

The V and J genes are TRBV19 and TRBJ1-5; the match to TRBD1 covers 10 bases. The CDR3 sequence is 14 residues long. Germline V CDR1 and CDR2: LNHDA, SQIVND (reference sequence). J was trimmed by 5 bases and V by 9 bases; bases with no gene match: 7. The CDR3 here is CASRQGAGYQPQHF. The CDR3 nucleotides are TGTGCCAGCCGACAGGGGGCGGGATATCAGCCCCAGCATTTT.

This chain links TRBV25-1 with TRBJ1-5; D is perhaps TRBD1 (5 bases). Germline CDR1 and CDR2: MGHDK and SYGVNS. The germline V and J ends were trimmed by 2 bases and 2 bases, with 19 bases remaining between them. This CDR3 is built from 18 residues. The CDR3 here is CASSEVRGSPPGNQPQHF. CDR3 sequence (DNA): TGTGCCAGCAGTGAAGTACGGGGCTCCCCCCCTGGCAATCAGCCCCAGCATTTT.

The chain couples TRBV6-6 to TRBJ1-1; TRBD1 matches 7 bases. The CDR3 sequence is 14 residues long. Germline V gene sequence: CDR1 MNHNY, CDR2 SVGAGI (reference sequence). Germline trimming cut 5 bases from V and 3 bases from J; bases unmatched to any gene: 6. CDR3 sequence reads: CASSTTGRDTEAFF. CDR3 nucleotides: TGTGCCAGCAGTACGACAGGGAGGGACACTGAAGCTTTCTTT.

The CDR3 spells CASSQGISAGQKLFF. In DNA form, the CDR3 reads TGTGCCAGCAGCCAAGGTATATCCGCCGGACAAAAACTGTTTTTT. The chain carries TRBV3-1 (or the pseudogene TRBV3-2) and TRBJ1-4; D gene unclear. Germline-derived CDR1 and CDR2 are LGHDT and YNNKEL (reference sequence). Deletions cut 1 base from V and 9 bases from J, with 15 bases between. The CDR3 loop spans 15 amino acids.

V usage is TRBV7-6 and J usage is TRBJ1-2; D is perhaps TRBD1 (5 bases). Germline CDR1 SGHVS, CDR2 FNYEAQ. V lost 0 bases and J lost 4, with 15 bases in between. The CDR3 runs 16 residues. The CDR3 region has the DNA TGTGCCAGCAGCTTAGCGGGGCAGGGCAGTACCTATGGCTACACCTTC. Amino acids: CASSLAGQGSTYGYTF. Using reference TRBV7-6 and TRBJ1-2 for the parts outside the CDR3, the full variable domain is GAGVSQSPRYKVTKRGQDVALRCDPISGHVSLYWYRQALGQGPEFLTYFNYEAQQDKSGLPNDRFSAERPEGSISTLTIQRTEQRDSAMYRCASSLAGQGSTYGYTFGSGTRLTVV.

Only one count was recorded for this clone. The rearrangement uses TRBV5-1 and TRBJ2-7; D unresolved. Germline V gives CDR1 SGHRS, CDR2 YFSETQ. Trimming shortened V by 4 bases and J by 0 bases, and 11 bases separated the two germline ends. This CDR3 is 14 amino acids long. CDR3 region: CASSPMAGSYEQYF. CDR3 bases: TGCGCCAGCAGCCCAATGGCAGGCTCCTACGAGCAGTACTTC. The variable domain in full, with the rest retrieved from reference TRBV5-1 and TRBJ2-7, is KAGVTQTPRYLIKTRGQQVTLSCSPISGHRSVSWYQQTPGQGLQFLFEYFSETQRNKGNFPGRFSGRQFSNSRSEMNVSTLELGDSALYLCASSPMAGSYEQYFGPGTRLTVT.

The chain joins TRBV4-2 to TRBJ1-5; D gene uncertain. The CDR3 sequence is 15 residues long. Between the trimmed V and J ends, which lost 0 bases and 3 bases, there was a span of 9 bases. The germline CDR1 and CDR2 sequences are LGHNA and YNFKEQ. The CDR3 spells CASSQDGQYNQPQHF. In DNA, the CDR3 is TGTGCCAGCAGCCAAGATGGGCAGTACAATCAGCCCCAGCATTTT.